This T cell receptor (beta chain) came from a study of patients and donors after allogeneic stem cell transplantation. The table lists this clonotype with a few counts. The CDR3 totals 14 residues. V lost 4 bases to trimming and J lost 7 bases, with 14 bases between them. CDR1 MGHDK and CDR2 SYGVNS come from the germline V gene. Each CDR3 protein is one row after TCRdb ran MiXCR on the RT-PCR reads. The sample comprises about a million distinct CDR3 sequences, more than 15% of which are singletons, and 6% rests with the top ten. The receptor was derived from a human donor who was either an allogeneic HSCT recipient or a stem cell or donor lymphocyte infusion donor (not recorded which). It is not recorded whose cells these are; they may come from a transplant donor. The gene calls are TRBV25-1 and TRBJ1-3, with D possibly matching TRBD1 (6 bases). Sequenced input: blood, either unsorted or a sorted T cell fraction (not recorded which). The CDR3 sequence is CASSGTYQGNTIYF. The CDR3 nucleotides read TGTGCCAGCAGTGGTACCTACCAGGGGAACACCATATATTTT.